This T cell receptor beta chain was recorded in a study of T cells expressing NK-cell markers. UMIs were included in TCR beta cDNA generated by 5'RACE template switching. After re-calling the 5' RACE reads, TCRdb lists one entry per CDR3 protein, DNA absent. The listing contains roughly 390,000 distinct CDR3 sequences. Germline CDR1 reads KGHDR; CDR2 reads SFDVKD. The CDR3 covers 17 residues. The V call is TRBV24-1, the J call TRBJ2-1; the TRBD1 assignment by TCRdb is unverifiable without DNA. Sequenced input: blood T cells: a sorted CD56 or NKG2C T cell subset, CD4+ or CD8+ T cells, or bulk PBMC T cells (not recorded which). This receptor was obtained from a woman aged 45-60 years in good health. The CDR3 spells CATSDLKQGYSYNEQFF.